This is a list of T cell receptor beta chains from one sample in a study of T cell responses to AZD1222 COVID-19 vaccine. Generated by immunoSEQ multiplex PCR, the TCRdb table keeps only in-frame clones and is missing some. This table holds around 150,000 clones, roughly nine tenths found once. This specimen consisted of peripheral blood, obtained 28 days after the second AZD1222 dose. These receptors originate from an adult who received the AZD1222 COVID-19 vaccine. Each CDR3 is given with its conserved first and last residue. Fields, in order: clone size, V gene, J gene, D gene, CDR3 protein, CDR3 DNA. A D gene is named only where the DNA matches it firmly. A clone size is listed for some rows: how often the clone was seen (once, few, many), or a class if it is expanded.

size: .; V: TRBV7-9; J: TRBJ1-3; D: .; CDR3: CASSTPQGSWENTIYF; DNA: TGTGCCAGCAGCACCCCACAGGGTTCTTGGGAAAACACCATATATTTT
size: .; V: TRBV14; J: TRBJ1-2; D: .; CDR3: CASSPRAGDGYTF; DNA: TGTGCCAGCAGCCCCCGGGCAGGGGATGGCTACACCTTC
size: .; V: TRBV5-1; J: TRBJ2-7; D: TRBD2; CDR3: CASSLALPGGPITEQYF; DNA: TGCGCCAGCAGCTTGGCCTTGCCGGGGGGGCCGATTACCGAGCAGTACTTC
size: .; V: TRBV6-2/TRBV6-3; J: TRBJ1-5; D: .; CDR3: CASSYSKRGGRAAQPQHF; DNA: TGTGCCAGCAGTTACTCCAAAAGAGGGGGGCGCGCAGCTCAGCCCCAGCATTTT
size: .; V: TRBV18; J: TRBJ2-7; D: TRBD2; CDR3: CASSLLAFDEQYF; DNA: TGTGCCAGCTCACTACTAGCGTTTGACGAGCAGTACTTC
size: .; V: TRBV9; J: TRBJ2-1; D: TRBD2; CDR3: CASSDSGRTPNYNEQFF; DNA: TGTGCCAGCAGCGATAGCGGGAGGACCCCTAACTACAATGAGCAGTTCTTC
size: .; V: TRBV18; J: TRBJ1-2; D: .; CDR3: CASSLGYDGDYTF; DNA: TGTGCCAGCTCCCTGGGCTACGATGGGGACTACACCTTC
size: .; V: TRBV12-3/TRBV12-4; J: TRBJ1-1; D: .; CDR3: CASSLRSNTEAFF; DNA: TGTGCCAGCAGTTTGAGGTCTAACACTGAAGCTTTCTTT
size: .; V: TRBV28; J: TRBJ1-2; D: .; CDR3: CASSFTSYGYTF; DNA: TGTGCCAGCAGTTTTACTTCCTATGGCTACACCTTC
size: .; V: TRBV2; J: TRBJ1-4; D: .; CDR3: CASSAGSPSEKLFF; DNA: TGTGCCAGCAGTGCAGGGAGTCCCTCGGAAAAACTGTTTTTT
size: .; V: TRBV27; J: TRBJ2-7; D: .; CDR3: CASSLAGSSYEQYF; DNA: TGTGCCAGCAGTTTGGCGGGGAGCTCCTACGAGCAGTACTTC
size: .; V: TRBV6-1; J: TRBJ1-2; D: .; CDR3: CASSDRPPTNYGYTF; DNA: TGTGCCAGCAGTGATCGACCCCCAACTAACTATGGCTACACCTTC
size: .; V: TRBV7-2; J: TRBJ1-5; D: .; CDR3: CASSLSRVGNQPQHF; DNA: TGTGCCAGCAGCTTAAGCAGGGTGGGCAATCAGCCCCAGCATTTT
size: .; V: TRBV7-9; J: TRBJ2-5; D: TRBD1; CDR3: CASSAPGQPQETQYF; DNA: TGTGCCAGCAGCGCCCCGGGACAGCCCCAAGAGACCCAGTACTTC
size: .; V: TRBV10-3; J: TRBJ2-7; D: TRBD1; CDR3: CAISRGAGGVDYEQYF; DNA: TGTGCCATCAGTAGGGGGGCAGGGGGCGTAGATTACGAGCAGTACTTC
size: .; V: TRBV19; J: TRBJ2-1; D: TRBD1; CDR3: CASTPDRGWHNEQFF; DNA: TGTGCCAGTACCCCGGACAGGGGGTGGCACAATGAGCAGTTCTTC
size: .; V: TRBV6-5; J: TRBJ2-5; D: .; CDR3: CATSEGSEETQYF; DNA: TGTGCCACCTCGGAGGGGTCTGAAGAGACCCAGTACTTC
size: .; V: TRBV15; J: TRBJ1-1; D: .; CDR3: CATSRDGGALSIEAFF; DNA: TGTGCCACCAGCAGAGATGGGGGGGCCCTTTCGATTGAAGCTTTCTTT
size: .; V: TRBV19; J: TRBJ1-1; D: .; CDR3: CASSTQKNTEAFF; DNA: TGTGCCAGTAGTACCCAGAAAAACACTGAAGCTTTCTTT
size: .; V: TRBV27; J: TRBJ1-5; D: .; CDR3: CASSLTSRQPQHF; DNA: TGTGCCAGCAGTTTAACATCCCGGCAGCCCCAGCATTTT
size: few; V: TRBV25-1; J: TRBJ1-1; D: .; CDR3: CASSEFLPGGNTEAFF; DNA: TGTGCCAGCAGTGAATTTCTCCCGGGGGGGAACACTGAAGCTTTCTTT
size: .; V: TRBV7-2; J: TRBJ1-1; D: .; CDR3: CASSLEIGSGAFF; DNA: TGTGCCAGCAGCTTAGAAATAGGGTCAGGGGCTTTCTTT
size: .; V: TRBV5-1; J: TRBJ2-5; D: .; CDR3: CASSLVETQYF; DNA: TGCGCCAGCAGCTTGGTTGAGACCCAGTACTTC
size: .; V: TRBV9; J: TRBJ2-3; D: TRBD2; CDR3: CASSPGTSVADTQYF; DNA: TGTGCCAGCAGCCCCGGGACTAGTGTGGCAGATACGCAGTATTTT
size: .; V: TRBV27; J: TRBJ2-1; D: .; CDR3: CASSLYRGYNEQFF; DNA: TGTGCCAGCAGTTTATACCGGGGATACAATGAGCAGTTCTTC
size: .; V: TRBV27; J: TRBJ1-5; D: TRBD1; CDR3: CASSLGGRGLDQPQHF; DNA: TGTGCCAGCAGTTTAGGGGGCAGGGGGCTCGATCAGCCCCAGCATTTT
size: .; V: TRBV2; J: TRBJ2-2; D: .; CDR3: CASSSHMNQGAGVGELFF; DNA: TGTGCCAGCAGTTCTCATATGAACCAGGGGGCGGGGGTCGGGGAGCTGTTTTTT
size: .; V: TRBV7-9; J: TRBJ1-2; D: TRBD1; CDR3: CASSRQGAGYGYTF; DNA: TGTGCCAGCAGCCGACAGGGGGCTGGCTATGGCTACACCTTC
size: once; V: TRBV11-2; J: TRBJ1-4; D: .; CDR3: CASSQSGRGEKLFF; DNA: TGTGCCAGCAGTCAATCCGGGAGAGGTGAAAAACTGTTTTTT
size: .; V: TRBV19; J: TRBJ1-2; D: .; CDR3: CASSGRLDSYGYTF; DNA: TGTGCCAGTTCGGGGAGACTCGATAGCTATGGCTACACCTTC
size: .; V: TRBV13; J: TRBJ1-1; D: TRBD1; CDR3: CASSLQGTGDTEAFF; DNA: TGTGCCAGCAGCTTACAGGGGACAGGGGACACTGAAGCTTTCTTT
size: .; V: TRBV5-1; J: TRBJ1-2; D: TRBD1; CDR3: CASSPMTGMDYGYTF; DNA: TGCGCCAGCAGCCCCATGACAGGGATGGACTATGGCTACACCTTC